One TCR beta chain is described in this entry. Its antigen remains unidentified. The data are from a study of cytomegalovirus exposure and HLA in healthy donors. The PCR used 60 Vbeta and 13 Jbeta primers. TCRdb's table, derived via immunoSEQ multiplex PCR, lists solely in-frame clones and lacks some. The ten top clones account for over 1.5%, within a sample of 55,000 to 85,000 clones. Notes on the study in general: Listed as cytomegalovirus-associated were about 160 TCR beta chains.

Unmatched junction bases numbered 12, after V lost 6 bases and J lost 5 bases. This CDR3 spans 16 amino acids. Germline CDR1 is MDHEN and CDR2 is SYDVKM. Sequencing was done on a sample of PBMCs. This sequence originates from a woman between 25 and 40 years old in good health and CMV-seronegative. The V call is TRBV28, the J call TRBJ2-7; 11 bases are a match to TRBD2. CDR3 sequence reads: CASREGIAGGDDEQYF. For the CDR3, the DNA is TGTGCCAGCAGGGAGGGGATAGCGGGAGGGGACGACGAGCAGTACTTC. The full variable domain, in which reference TRBV28 and TRBJ2-7 provide the parts outside the CDR3, is DVKVTQSSRYLVKRTGEKVFLECVQDMDHENMFWYRQDPGLGLRLIYFSYDVKMKEKGDIPEGYSVSREKKERFSLILESASTNQTSMYLCASREGIAGGDDEQYFGPGTRLTVT.